This T cell receptor beta chain stems from a study of blood T cell repertoires in COVID-19. Across the whole study: Some COVID-19 samples were acute and others convalescent; all came from the United States, Italy and Spain.

Trimming stripped 6 bases from V and 0 bases from J, with 12 bases between. Germline V CDR1 and CDR2: MDHEN, SYDVKM. The CDR3 loop spans 15 amino acids. As originally analysed: Scientists estimated how many nucleated cells there were by amplifying reference gene primers. Data came from immunoSEQ multiplex PCR; TCRdb stores just in-frame clones and leaves some out. That table furnishes V, J and clone size, whereas the DNA furnished D and trimming. The sample carries 95,000 to 130,000 clones, approximately 90% recorded once. The TCR comes from a human donor with active COVID-19. The donor label of this sample is uncertain. The rearrangement uses TRBV28 and TRBJ1-3; D is uncertain. The sample was peripheral blood. The CDR3 protein is CASRMSVNSGNTIYF. The CDR3 DNA follows: TGTGCCAGCAGGATGAGTGTGAACTCTGGAAACACCATATATTTT. Looking up the rest from reference TRBV28 and TRBJ1-3 gives the full variable domain: DVKVTQSSRYLVKRTGEKVFLECVQDMDHENMFWYRQDPGLGLRLIYFSYDVKMKEKGDIPEGYSVSREKKERFSLILESASTNQTSMYLCASRMSVNSGNTIYFGEGSWLTVV.